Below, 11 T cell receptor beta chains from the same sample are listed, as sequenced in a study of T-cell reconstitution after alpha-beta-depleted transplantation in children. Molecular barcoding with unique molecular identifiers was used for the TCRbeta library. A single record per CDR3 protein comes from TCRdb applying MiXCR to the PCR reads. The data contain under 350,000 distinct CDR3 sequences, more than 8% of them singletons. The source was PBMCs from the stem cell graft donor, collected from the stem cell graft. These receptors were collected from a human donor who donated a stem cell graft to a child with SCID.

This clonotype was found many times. In DNA form, the CDR3 reads TGCGCCAGCAGCCCAGTAGTAGAAGATACGCAGTATTTT. This gives the protein CASSPVVEDTQYF. The chain is built from TRBV5-1 and TRBJ2-3; no clear D gene. The CDR3 length is 13 residues. Between the trimmed V and J ends, which lost 4 bases and 5 bases, there was a span of 11 bases. Per the germline V gene, CDR1 is SGHRS and CDR2 is YFSETQ.

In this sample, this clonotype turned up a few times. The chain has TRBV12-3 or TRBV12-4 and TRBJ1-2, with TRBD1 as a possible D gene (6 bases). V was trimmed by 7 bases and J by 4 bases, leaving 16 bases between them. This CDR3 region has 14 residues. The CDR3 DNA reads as TGTGCCAGCAAAAGTGGGGGGGCTAGCTATGGCTACACCTTC. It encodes CASKSGGASYGYTF.

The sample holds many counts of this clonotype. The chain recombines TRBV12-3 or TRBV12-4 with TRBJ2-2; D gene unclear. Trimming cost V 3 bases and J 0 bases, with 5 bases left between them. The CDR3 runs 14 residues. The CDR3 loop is CASSFGSNTGELFF. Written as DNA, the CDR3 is TGTGCCAGCAGTTTCGGGTCGAACACCGGGGAGCTGTTTTTT.

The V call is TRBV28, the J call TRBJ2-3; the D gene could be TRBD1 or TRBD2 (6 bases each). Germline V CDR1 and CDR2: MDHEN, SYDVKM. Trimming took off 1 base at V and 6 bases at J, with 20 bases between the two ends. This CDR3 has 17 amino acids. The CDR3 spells CASSLFGRSGGLDTQYF. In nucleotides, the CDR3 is TGTGCCAGCAGTTTATTTGGGAGGAGTGGGGGCTTGGATACGCAGTATTTT.

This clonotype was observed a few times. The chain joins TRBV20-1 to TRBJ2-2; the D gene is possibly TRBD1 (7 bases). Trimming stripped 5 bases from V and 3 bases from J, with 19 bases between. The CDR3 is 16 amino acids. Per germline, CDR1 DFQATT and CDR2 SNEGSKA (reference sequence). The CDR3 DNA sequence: TGCAGTGCTGAGTCGGGGGACAGTGTGTACACCGGGGAGCTGTTTTTT. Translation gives CSAESGDSVYTGELFF.

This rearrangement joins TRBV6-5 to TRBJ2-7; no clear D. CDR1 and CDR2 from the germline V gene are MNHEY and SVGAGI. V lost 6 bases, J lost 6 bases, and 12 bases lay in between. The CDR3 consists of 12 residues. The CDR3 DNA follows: TGTGCCAGCAGCCACGGGTTCGGCGAGCAGTACTTC. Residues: CASSHGFGEQYF.

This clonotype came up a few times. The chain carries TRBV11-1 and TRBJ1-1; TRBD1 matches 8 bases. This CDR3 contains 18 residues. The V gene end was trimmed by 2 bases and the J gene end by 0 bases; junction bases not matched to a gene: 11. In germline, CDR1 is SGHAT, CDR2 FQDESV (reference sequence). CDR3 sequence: CASSLSGQGSLMNTEAFF. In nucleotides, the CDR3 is TGTGCCAGCAGCTTATCTGGACAGGGATCGTTAATGAACACTGAAGCTTTCTTT.

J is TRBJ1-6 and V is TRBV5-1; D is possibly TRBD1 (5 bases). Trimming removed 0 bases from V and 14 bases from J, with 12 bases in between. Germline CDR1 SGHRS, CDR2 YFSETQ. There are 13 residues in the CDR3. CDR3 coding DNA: TGCGCCAGCAGCTTGGCCGTCGACAGCACCCTCCACTTT. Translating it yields CASSLAVDSTLHF.

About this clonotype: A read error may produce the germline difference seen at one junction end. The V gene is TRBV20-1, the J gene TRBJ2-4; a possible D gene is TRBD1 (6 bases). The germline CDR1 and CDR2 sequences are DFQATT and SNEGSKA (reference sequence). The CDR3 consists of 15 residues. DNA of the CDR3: TGCGGTGCTAGAGATCGGCGGCAGGGGAAAAACATTCAGTACTTC. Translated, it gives CGARDRRQGKNIQYF.

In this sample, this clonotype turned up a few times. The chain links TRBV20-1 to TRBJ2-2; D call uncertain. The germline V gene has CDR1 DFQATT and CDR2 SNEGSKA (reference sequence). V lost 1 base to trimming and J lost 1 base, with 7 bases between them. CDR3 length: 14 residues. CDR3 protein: CSARGRKNTGELFF. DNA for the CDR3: TGCAGTGCTAGAGGGCGCAAGAACACCGGGGAGCTGTTTTTT.

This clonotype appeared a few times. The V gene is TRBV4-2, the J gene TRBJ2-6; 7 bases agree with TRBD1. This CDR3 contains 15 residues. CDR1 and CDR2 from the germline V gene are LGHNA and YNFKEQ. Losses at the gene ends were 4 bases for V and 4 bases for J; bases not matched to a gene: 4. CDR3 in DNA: TGTGCCAGCAGCCGGACAGGTAACGGGGCCAACGTCCTGACTTTC. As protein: CASSRTGNGANVLTF.